One and the same sample provided the 32 T cell receptor beta chains below, sequenced in a study of T cell changes during pregnancy in multiple sclerosis. Profiled with immunoSEQ multiplex PCR; TCRdb holds only in-frame clones, not every one. The table has around 64,000 clones, about 93% seen once. Sequences were derived from CD8+ T cells from peripheral blood mononuclear cells, sampled in the third trimester of pregnancy. The source is a female donor with multiple sclerosis, enrolled in a pregnancy study.

The chain links TRBV19 to TRBJ2-2; 11 bases match TRBD2. The V and J ends lost 0 bases and 4 bases, in that order; junction bases with no gene match: 10. Germline V CDR1 and CDR2: LNHDA, SQIVND (reference sequence). This CDR3 spans 19 amino acids. CDR3 residues: CASSIDTLAGGPGTGELFF. The DNA for the CDR3 is TGTGCCAGTAGTATAGATACTTTAGCGGGAGGGCCGGGCACCGGGGAGCTGTTTTTT.

The chain is built from TRBV19 and TRBJ2-7, with TRBD2 as a possible D gene (6 bases). The CDR3 has 14 amino acids. The germline V and J ends were trimmed by 8 bases and 3 bases, with 17 bases remaining between them. In germline, CDR1 is LNHDA, CDR2 SQIVND (reference sequence). The DNA for the CDR3 is TGTGCCAGTGGGGACGTGGGGAGGCACTACGAGCAGTACTTC. Protein sequence: CASGDVGRHYEQYF.

The rearrangement uses TRBV6-1 and TRBJ1-1; TRBD1 might be the D (5 bases). V gave up 6 bases and J gave up 14 bases, with 13 bases separating them. The CDR3 runs to 10 residues. Looked up from germline, CDR1 is MNHNS and CDR2 is SASEGT. The CDR3 loop is CASRGGETFF. The CDR3 DNA reads TGTGCCAGCAGGGGGGGAGAGACCTTCTTT.

The V call is TRBV5-1, the J call TRBJ2-7; TRBD1 matches at 10 bases. The CDR3 is made up of 14 amino acids. Germline lookup yields CDR1 SGHRS and CDR2 YFSETQ. Trimming took 5 bases from V and 7 from J; bases not matched to a gene: 9. The CDR3 bases are TGCGCCAGCAGACGGGTCGGGACAGGGGAAGAGCAGTACTTC. It encodes CASRRVGTGEEQYF.

CDR3 sequence reads: CASSSGGRGHEQYF. CDR3 in DNA: TGTGCCAGCAGCTCAGGTGGCAGGGGCCACGAGCAGTACTTC. The J gene is TRBJ2-7, the V gene TRBV9; a possible D gene is TRBD1 (6 bases). Per the germline V gene, CDR1 is SGDLS and CDR2 is YYNGEE. The CDR3 consists of 14 residues. Trimming took off 4 bases at V and 5 bases at J, with 16 bases between the two ends.

The chain recombines TRBV5-1 with TRBJ1-3, with D unclear. The CDR3 contains 15 residues. The germline V gene has CDR1 SGHRS and CDR2 YFSETQ. V lost 5 bases, J lost 0 bases, and 12 bases lay in between. DNA of the CDR3: TGCGCCAGCAGAGATGGTGAGAGCTCTGGAAACACCATATATTTT. This encodes CASRDGESSGNTIYF.

The rearrangement joins TRBV19 to TRBJ1-2; 10 nucleotides agree with TRBD1. J gave up 4 bases and V 5 bases, and 10 bases lay outside the gene matches. CDR1 and CDR2 (germline): LNHDA, SQIVND (reference sequence). This CDR3 has 16 amino acids. Here the CDR3 DNA reads TGTGCCAGTAGTGAGGTGACAGGGGGCGCTGGCTATGGCTACACCTTC. Translating it yields CASSEVTGGAGYGYTF.

The rearrangement links TRBV27 to TRBJ2-6; D is unresolved. Trimming stripped 3 bases from V and 2 bases from J, with 11 bases between. From germline, CDR1 is MNHEY and CDR2 SMNVEV (reference sequence). The CDR3 consists of 16 residues. The CDR3 DNA reads as TGTGCCAGCAGTTTCTCAAAGTCGGCTGGGGCCAACGTCCTGACTTTC. Translation: CASSFSKSAGANVLTF.

The rearrangement uses TRBV19 and TRBJ2-2, with 10 bases that match TRBD1. Germline lookup yields CDR1 LNHDA and CDR2 SQIVND (reference sequence). This CDR3 region has 14 residues. Losses at the gene ends were 7 bases for V and 5 bases for J; bases not matched to a gene: 4. The CDR3 protein is CASTGTGVTGELFF. CDR3 nucleotides: TGTGCCAGTACCGGGACAGGGGTAACCGGGGAGCTGTTTTTT. Complete variable domain (other parts from reference TRBV19 and TRBJ2-2): DGGITQSPKYLFRKEGQNVTLSCEQNLNHDAMYWYRQDPGQGLRLIYYSQIVNDFQKGDIAEGYSVSREKKESFPLTVTSAQKNPTAFYLCASTGTGVTGELFFGEGSRLTVL.

Notes on this clone: This may stem from a read error, because a much larger clone lies one nucleotide away. Other DNA sequences in this sample translate to the same CDR3. The chain has TRBV6-1 and TRBJ1-1; 10 nucleotides align to TRBD1. The germline V gene encodes CDR1 MNHNS and CDR2 SASEGT. This CDR3 contains 14 residues. With 1 base clipped from V and 4 bases from J, the junction kept 0 bases outside the gene matches. CDR3 nucleotide sequence: TGTGCCAGCAGTGAAGGGACAGGGGGCACTGAAGCTTTCTTT. Protein sequence: CASSEGTGGTEAFF.

V gene TRBV5-8 combines with J gene TRBJ2-7; no firm D call. CDR3 size: 15 residues. Trimming left V 0 bases short and J 3 bases short, with 13 bases between. The germline gives CDR1 SGHTS, CDR2 YDEGEE. This CDR3 is CASSLATLLSYEQYF. CDR3 bases: TGTGCCAGCAGCTTGGCCACGCTCCTGAGCTACGAGCAGTACTTC.

This clone has just one count. The CDR3 DNA sequence: TGTGCAAGTGCCCCTCTTATCCTTGGGGGGGTTCCCGAGCAGTACTTC. Protein: CASAPLILGGVPEQYF. The genes are TRBV12-2 and TRBJ2-7; the D call of TRBD2 is as the table states it, not checked on the DNA. TRBV12-2 is designated a pseudogene. This CDR3 contains 16 residues.

The V and J genes are TRBV7-9 and TRBJ2-3, with 10 bases identical to TRBD2. Germline CDR1 is SEHNR and CDR2 is FQNEAQ (reference sequence). Germline trimming cut 2 bases from V and 4 bases from J; bases unmatched to any gene: 3. CDR3 size: 15 residues. The DNA for the CDR3 is TGTGCCAGCAGCTTAACTAGCGGGATGGCAGATACGCAGTATTTT. This gives the protein CASSLTSGMADTQYF.

The V and J genes are TRBV10-3 and TRBJ1-2, with TRBD1 matching 8 bases. CDR1 and CDR2 from the germline V gene are ENHRY and SYGVKD. The junction had 15 bases not matched to a gene; V was cut back by 2 bases and J by 7 bases. The CDR3 extends over 17 amino acids. DNA of the CDR3: TGTGCCATCAGTGAGGTTGGGGGGACAGGCCACGCTGGTGGCTACACCTTC. It codes for CAISEVGGTGHAGGYTF.

The CDR3 DNA follows: TGTGCTAGTGGTTCGGGGACAGGGGTCGGCCCTGAAGCTTTCTTT. Its protein product is CASGSGTGVGPEAFF. V gene TRBV12-5 combines with J gene TRBJ1-1; 10 bases are a match to TRBD1. CDR1 and CDR2 (germline): LGHNT, FRNRAP. The CDR3 sequence is 15 residues long. Trimming at V came to 4 bases and at J to 6 bases, leaving 8 bases not matched to a gene.

This CDR3 is CASSLQGERGTQYF. CDR3 nucleotide sequence: TGTGCCAGCAGCTTACAGGGCGAAAGGGGGACCCAGTACTTC. The genes are TRBV7-6 and TRBJ2-5; a possible D gene is TRBD1 (5 bases). The CDR3 spans 14 residues. Trimming cost V 2 bases and J 7 bases, with 14 bases left between them. Looked up from germline, CDR1 is SGHVS and CDR2 is FNYEAQ.

This chain joins TRBV7-2 and TRBJ2-3; D gene uncertain. The CDR3 length is 14 residues. Between the trimmed V and J ends, which lost 5 bases and 0 bases, there was a span of 9 bases. Germline V gives CDR1 SGHTA, CDR2 FQGNSA. The DNA for the CDR3 is TGTGCCAGCAGCCCTCTAGGAAGCACAGATACGCAGTATTTT. Translating gives CASSPLGSTDTQYF.

This chain joins TRBV19 and TRBJ2-6; a possible D gene is TRBD1 (5 bases). The CDR3 runs to 15 residues. Trimming left V 5 bases short and J 4 bases short, with 12 bases between. The germline gives CDR1 LNHDA, CDR2 SQIVND (reference sequence). CDR3 protein: CASSLAGWGANVLTF. In DNA form, the CDR3 reads TGTGCCAGTAGTCTTGCAGGGTGGGGGGCCAACGTCCTGACTTTC.

The V gene is TRBV13, the J gene TRBJ1-1; the D gene is possibly TRBD1 (5 bases). Germline lookup yields CDR1 PRHDT and CDR2 FYEKMQ (reference sequence). Trimming removed 5 bases from V and 7 bases from J, with 20 bases in between. The CDR3 extends over 15 amino acids. In nucleotides, the CDR3 is TGTGCCAGCAGCAGAGAGATCACAGGCGGGGGTGAAGCTTTCTTT. Protein product: CASSREITGGGEAFF.

This chain connects TRBV19 to TRBJ1-5, with a tentative D call TRBD1 (5 bases). Per germline, CDR1 LNHDA and CDR2 SQIVND (reference sequence). Trimming took off 9 bases at V and 0 bases at J, with 18 bases between the two ends. CDR3 size: 16 residues. CDR3 sequence: CASSGAGGDSNQPQHF. The CDR3 region has the DNA TGTGCCAGCAGTGGGGCGGGGGGAGATAGCAATCAGCCCCAGCATTTT.

This chain uses TRBV13 with TRBJ1-1; no reliable D call. In germline, CDR1 is PRHDT, CDR2 FYEKMQ (reference sequence). V was cut by 0 bases and J by 5 bases, with 7 bases left in between. This CDR3 has 13 residues. CDR3 nucleotide sequence: TGTGCCAGCAGCTTAGGCAGCGGGACTGAAGCTTTCTTT. Protein product: CASSLGSGTEAFF.

The CDR3, as DNA: TGTGCCAGTAGTCAGAGCCTCAGACACGAAGCTTTCTTT. Protein: CASSQSLRHEAFF. The J gene is TRBJ1-1, the V gene TRBV19; no reliable D call. There are 13 residues in the CDR3. Germline CDR1 and CDR2: LNHDA and SQIVND (reference sequence). V was cut by 5 bases and J by 8 bases, with 15 bases left in between.

The chain joins TRBV13 to TRBJ2-4; 12 nucleotides match TRBD2. Germline-derived CDR1 and CDR2 are PRHDT and FYEKMQ (reference sequence). The CDR3 covers 16 residues. The trim removed 3 bases at V and 2 bases at J, leaving 2 bases unmatched. The CDR3, as DNA: TGTGCCAGCAGCTTGACTAGCGGGGGTTCCAAAAACATTCAGTACTTC. Its protein product is CASSLTSGGSKNIQYF.

Here the CDR3 reads CSVGGLTYEQYF. DNA for the CDR3: TGCAGCGTTGGGGGACTAACCTACGAGCAGTACTTC. The J gene is TRBJ2-7, the V gene TRBV29-1, with 7 bases that match TRBD2. The CDR3 totals 12 residues. The V segment lost 4 bases and the J segment 2 bases; nucleotides outside the gene matches: 2. CDR1 and CDR2 (germline): SQVTM, ANQGSEA.

The table lists this clone with a few counts. The chain recombines TRBV7-3 with TRBJ1-3; no clear D. Germline V lookup: CDR1 SGHTA, CDR2 FQGTGA. Trimming took off 5 bases at V and 8 bases at J, with 13 bases between the two ends. The CDR3 covers 13 residues. The DNA for the CDR3 is TGTGCCAGCAGCGCGGGAGACGGGGACACCATATATTTT. Protein product: CASSAGDGDTIYF.

The J gene is TRBJ2-1, the V gene TRBV19; 8 bases match TRBD2. The V and J ends lost 4 bases and 6 bases, in that order; junction bases with no gene match: 14. The CDR3 is 17 residues long. The germline V gene encodes CDR1 LNHDA and CDR2 SQIVND (reference sequence). Here the CDR3 reads CASSSSSGREPPNEQFF. CDR3 DNA: TGTGCCAGTAGTAGCTCTTCCGGGAGGGAGCCCCCCAATGAGCAGTTCTTC.

This clone was observed once. Other DNA sequences of this sample code for an identical CDR3. This sequence joins TRBV15 and TRBJ1-1, with a tentative D call TRBD1 (6 bases). With 5 bases removed from V and 7 bases from J, the gap between germline ends came to 14 bases. CDR3 length equals 13 residues. Germline V lookup: CDR1 LNHNV, CDR2 YYDKDF (reference sequence). The DNA of the CDR3 is TGTGCCACCAGCGAGTACAGGGCAGGTGAAGCTTTCTTT. Translating it yields CATSEYRAGEAFF.

The chain links TRBV27 to TRBJ2-7, with D possibly matching TRBD1 (7 bases). The ends were cut back, 0 bases at V and 3 bases at J, with 9 bases in the middle. Germline lookup yields CDR1 MNHEY and CDR2 SMNVEV (reference sequence). The length of the CDR3 is 14 residues. The CDR3 nucleotides are TGTGCCAGCAGTTTATCCCAGGGGGGCTACGAGCAGTACTTC. Amino acid sequence: CASSLSQGGYEQYF.

CDR3 residues: CASSLPERGGIYGYTF. CDR3 sequence (DNA): TGTGCCAGCAGCCTCCCGGAGAGAGGAGGTATCTATGGCTACACCTTC. The gene calls are TRBV5-4 and TRBJ1-2; D is ambiguous. This CDR3 has 16 residues. The germline CDR1 and CDR2 sequences are SGHNT and YYREEE (reference sequence). V was shortened by 4 bases and J by 4 bases, with 20 bases between the two germline ends.

The chain is built from TRBV7-8 and TRBJ2-7, with D possibly being TRBD1 (6 bases). The CDR3 is 13 residues long. V lost 3 bases, J lost 5 bases, and 11 bases lay in between. The germline V gene encodes CDR1 SGHVS and CDR2 FQNEAQ. CDR3 DNA: TGTGCCAGCAGCTTGGGGGCGTACCACGAGCAGTACTTC. This gives the protein CASSLGAYHEQYF.

This chain links TRBV12-5 with TRBJ2-7, with 7 positions matching TRBD2. Trimming cost V 5 bases and J 3 bases; bases outside gene matches: 16. CDR3 length: 17 amino acids. Looked up from germline, CDR1 is LGHNT and CDR2 is FRNRAP. CDR3 DNA sequence: TGTGCTAGTGGTCTCATCGAAACGGGACTACCTCTCTACGAGCAGTACTTC. Its protein is CASGLIETGLPLYEQYF.

This rearrangement joins TRBV4-1 to TRBJ2-1; TRBD2 is a possible D gene (5 bases). V shed 4 bases and J shed 9 bases, with 10 bases lying between them. This CDR3 has 12 residues. Germline assignment: CDR1 MGHRA and CDR2 YSYEKL. The CDR3 DNA reads as TGCGCCAGCAGCCCAACGGACTTTGAGCAGTTCTTC. Translation gives CASSPTDFEQFF.